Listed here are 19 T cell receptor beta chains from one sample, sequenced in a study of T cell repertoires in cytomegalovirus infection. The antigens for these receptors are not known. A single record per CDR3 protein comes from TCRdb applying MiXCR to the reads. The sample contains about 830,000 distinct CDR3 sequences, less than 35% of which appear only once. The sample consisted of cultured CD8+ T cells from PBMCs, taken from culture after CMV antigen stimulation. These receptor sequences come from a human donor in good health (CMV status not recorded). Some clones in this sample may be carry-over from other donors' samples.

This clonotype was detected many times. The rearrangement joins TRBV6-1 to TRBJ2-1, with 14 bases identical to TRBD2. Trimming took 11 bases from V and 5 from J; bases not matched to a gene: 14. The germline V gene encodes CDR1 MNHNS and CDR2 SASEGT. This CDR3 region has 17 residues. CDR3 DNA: TGTGCCCTGGGACTAGCGGGGGCGAACAGAGCCAACAATGAGCAGTTCTTC. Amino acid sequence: CALGLAGANRANNEQFF.

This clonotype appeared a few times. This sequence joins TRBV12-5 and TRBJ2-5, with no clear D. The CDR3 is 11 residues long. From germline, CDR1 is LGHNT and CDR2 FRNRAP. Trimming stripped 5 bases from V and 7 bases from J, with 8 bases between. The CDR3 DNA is TGTGCTAGTGGTCCAGGCCTGACCCAGTACTTC. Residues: CASGPGLTQYF.

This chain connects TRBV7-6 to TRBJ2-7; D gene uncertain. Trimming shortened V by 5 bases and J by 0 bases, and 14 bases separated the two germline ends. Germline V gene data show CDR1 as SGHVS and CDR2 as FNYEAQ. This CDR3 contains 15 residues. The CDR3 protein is CASSPNRPYSYEQYF. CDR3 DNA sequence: TGTGCCAGCAGCCCCAACCGCCCTTACTCCTACGAGCAGTACTTC.

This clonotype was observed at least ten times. Here the CDR3 reads CASSADGYEQYF. The CDR3 region has the DNA TGTGCCAGCAGCGCGGACGGATACGAGCAGTACTTC. V gene TRBV7-6 combines with J gene TRBJ2-7; D is undetermined. Looked up from germline, CDR1 is SGHVS and CDR2 is FNYEAQ. With 5 bases removed from V and 4 bases from J, the gap between germline ends came to 9 bases. CDR3 size: 12 residues.

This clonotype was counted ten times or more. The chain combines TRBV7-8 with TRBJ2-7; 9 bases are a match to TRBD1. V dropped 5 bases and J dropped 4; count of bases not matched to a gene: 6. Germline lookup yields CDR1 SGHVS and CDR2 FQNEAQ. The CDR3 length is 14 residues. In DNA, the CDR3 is TGTGCCAGCAGCGCCGGGACAGGGCCATACGAGCAGTACGTC. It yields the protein CASSAGTGPYEQYV.

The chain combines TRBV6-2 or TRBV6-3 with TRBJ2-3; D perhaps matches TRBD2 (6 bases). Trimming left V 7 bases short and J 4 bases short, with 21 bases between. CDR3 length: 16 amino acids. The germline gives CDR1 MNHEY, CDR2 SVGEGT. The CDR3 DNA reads TGTGCCAGCACCTACCCCCAGAGTGGGACTGCAGATACGCAGTATTTT. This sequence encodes CASTYPQSGTADTQYF.

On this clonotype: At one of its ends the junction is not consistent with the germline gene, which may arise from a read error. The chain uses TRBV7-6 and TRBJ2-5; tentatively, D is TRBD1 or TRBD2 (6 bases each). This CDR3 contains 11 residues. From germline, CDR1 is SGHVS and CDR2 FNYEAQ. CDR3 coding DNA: TGTGTCAGCAGCCTAGGGGGGCTCGAGTACTTC. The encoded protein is CVSSLGGLEYF.

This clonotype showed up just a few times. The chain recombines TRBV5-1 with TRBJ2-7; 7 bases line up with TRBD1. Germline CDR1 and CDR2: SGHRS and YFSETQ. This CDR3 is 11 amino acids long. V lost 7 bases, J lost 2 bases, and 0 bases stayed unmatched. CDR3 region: CASQGAYEQYF. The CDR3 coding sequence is TGCGCCAGCCAGGGGGCCTACGAGCAGTACTTC. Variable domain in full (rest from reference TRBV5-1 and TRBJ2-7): KAGVTQTPRYLIKTRGQQVTLSCSPISGHRSVSWYQQTPGQGLQFLFEYFSETQRNKGNFPGRFSGRQFSNSRSEMNVSTLELGDSALYLCASQGAYEQYFGPGTRLTVT.

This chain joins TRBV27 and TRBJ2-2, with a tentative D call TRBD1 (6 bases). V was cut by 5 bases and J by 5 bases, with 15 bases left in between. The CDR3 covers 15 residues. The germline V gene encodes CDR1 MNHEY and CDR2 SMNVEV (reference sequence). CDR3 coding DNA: TGTGCCAGCAGTCCCCGGGACATACCTACCGGGGAGCTGTTTTTT. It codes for CASSPRDIPTGELFF.

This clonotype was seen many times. CDR3 in DNA: TGTGCCAGCAGTGACCCCGGGGGGGGGTCGGAGCAGAATGAAAAACTGTTTTTT. Translation: CASSDPGGGSEQNEKLFF. The chain carries TRBV2 and TRBJ1-4; the D gene is possibly TRBD1 (5 bases). CDR1 SNHLY and CDR2 FYNNEI come from the germline V gene. Trimming cost V 3 bases and J 5 bases, with 22 bases left between them. This CDR3 is built from 18 residues. Complete variable domain (other parts from reference TRBV2 and TRBJ1-4): EPEVTQTPSHQVTQMGQEVILRCVPISNHLYFYWYRQILGQKVEFLVSFYNNEISEKSEIFDDQFSVERPDGSNFTLKIRSTKLEDSAMYFCASSDPGGGSEQNEKLFFGSGTQLSVL.

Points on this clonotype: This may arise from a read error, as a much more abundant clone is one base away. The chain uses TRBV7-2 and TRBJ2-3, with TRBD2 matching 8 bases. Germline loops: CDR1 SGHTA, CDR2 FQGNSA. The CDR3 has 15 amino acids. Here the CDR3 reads CASSLDGGAVDTRYF. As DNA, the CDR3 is TGTGCCAGCAGCTTAGACGGGGGGGCGGTGGATACGCGGTATTTT.

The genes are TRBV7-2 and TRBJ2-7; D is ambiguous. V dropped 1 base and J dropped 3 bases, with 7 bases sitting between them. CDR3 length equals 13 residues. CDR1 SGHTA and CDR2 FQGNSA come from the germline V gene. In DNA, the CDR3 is TGTGCCAGCAGCTTAGAACCAATCTACGAGCAGTACGTC. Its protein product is CASSLEPIYEQYV.

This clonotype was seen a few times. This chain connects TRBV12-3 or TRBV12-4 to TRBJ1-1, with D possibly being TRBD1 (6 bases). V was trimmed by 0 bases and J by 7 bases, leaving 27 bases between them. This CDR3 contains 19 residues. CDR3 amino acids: CASSLAPPRVFEGGGEAFF. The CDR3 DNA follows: TGTGCCAGCAGTTTAGCGCCCCCTAGAGTATTTGAGGGGGGCGGTGAAGCTTTCTTT.

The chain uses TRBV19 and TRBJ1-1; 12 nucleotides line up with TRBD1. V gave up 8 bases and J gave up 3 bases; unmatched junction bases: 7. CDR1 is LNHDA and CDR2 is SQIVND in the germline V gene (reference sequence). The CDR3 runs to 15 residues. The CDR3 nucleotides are TGTGCCAGTGATCCGGGACAGGGGGCGGACACTGAAGCTTTCTTT. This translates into CASDPGQGADTEAFF.

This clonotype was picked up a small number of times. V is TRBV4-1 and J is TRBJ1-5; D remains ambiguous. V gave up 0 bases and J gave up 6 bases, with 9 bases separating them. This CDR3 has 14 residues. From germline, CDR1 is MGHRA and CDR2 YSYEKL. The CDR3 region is CASSQEGRVQPQHF. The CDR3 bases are TGCGCCAGCAGCCAAGAGGGAAGGGTTCAGCCCCAGCATTTT.

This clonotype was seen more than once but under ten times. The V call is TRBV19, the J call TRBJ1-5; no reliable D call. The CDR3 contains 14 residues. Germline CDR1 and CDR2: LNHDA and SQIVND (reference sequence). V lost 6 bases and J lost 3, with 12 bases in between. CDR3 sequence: CASRGLGYNQPQHF. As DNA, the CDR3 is TGTGCCAGTAGGGGATTAGGGTACAATCAGCCCCAGCATTTT. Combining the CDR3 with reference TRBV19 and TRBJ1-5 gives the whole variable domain DGGITQSPKYLFRKEGQNVTLSCEQNLNHDAMYWYRQDPGQGLRLIYYSQIVNDFQKGDIAEGYSVSREKKESFPLTVTSAQKNPTAFYLCASRGLGYNQPQHFGDGTRLSIL.

For the CDR3, the DNA is TGTGCCAGCAGTTCTACAGGCTTCCAAGAGACCCAGTACTTC. Translation gives CASSSTGFQETQYF. The chain links TRBV6-8 to TRBJ2-5; D perhaps matches TRBD1 (5 bases). This CDR3 comprises 14 residues. The V gene's germline CDR1 is MNHGY and CDR2 SAAAGT. Trimming took 4 bases from V and 1 from J, leaving 10 bases between them.

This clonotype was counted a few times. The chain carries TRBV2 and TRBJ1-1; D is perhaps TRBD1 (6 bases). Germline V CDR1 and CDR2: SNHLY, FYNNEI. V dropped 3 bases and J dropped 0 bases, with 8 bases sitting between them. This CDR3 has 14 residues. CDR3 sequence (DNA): TGTGCCAGCAGTGAGCGACAGGTGAACACTGAAGCTTTCTTT. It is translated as CASSERQVNTEAFF.

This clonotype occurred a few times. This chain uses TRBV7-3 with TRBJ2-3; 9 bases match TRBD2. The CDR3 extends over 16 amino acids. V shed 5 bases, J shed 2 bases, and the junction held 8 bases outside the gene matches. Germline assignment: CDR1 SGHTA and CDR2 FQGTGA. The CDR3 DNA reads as TGTGCCAGCAGCCCCAGCGGGGGGCTGCCCACAGATACGCAGTATTTT. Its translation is CASSPSGGLPTDTQYF.